This note documents a single T cell receptor beta chain sequence. Its antigen is not identified. Unstimulated Tregs (CD4+CD25+CD127-) and CD4+CD25- non-Tregs were sorted from PBMCs. An overnight rest at 37°C with 200 to 250 IU/ml IL-2 preceded regulatory T cell sorting from thawed PBMCs. This specimen belongs to a study of Tregs in tolerant kidney transplant recipients. Regarding the study as a whole: Tolerant patients' donor-specific Tregs expanded beyond overall Tregs, suggesting antigen-driven growth.

Sequenced by immunoSEQ multiplex PCR; TCRdb stores in-frame clones only, minus some. This table has under 80,000 clones, 70% to 90% appearing once. CDR3 size: 16 residues. The germline V and J ends were trimmed by 1 base and 7 bases, with 20 bases remaining between them. Germline CDR1 is LGHNA and CDR2 is YSLEER. The chain couples TRBV4-3 to TRBJ2-7; possible D gene TRBD1, 5 bases. The specimen comprised Tregs from blood, sampled before the transplant. This clonotype was obtained from a human donor who received a combined kidney and bone marrow transplant. The CDR3 DNA reads as TGCGCCAGCAGCCAAGTCCAGGGTGGGGCCCGAGGTGAGCAGTACTTC. It encodes CASSQVQGGARGEQYF.